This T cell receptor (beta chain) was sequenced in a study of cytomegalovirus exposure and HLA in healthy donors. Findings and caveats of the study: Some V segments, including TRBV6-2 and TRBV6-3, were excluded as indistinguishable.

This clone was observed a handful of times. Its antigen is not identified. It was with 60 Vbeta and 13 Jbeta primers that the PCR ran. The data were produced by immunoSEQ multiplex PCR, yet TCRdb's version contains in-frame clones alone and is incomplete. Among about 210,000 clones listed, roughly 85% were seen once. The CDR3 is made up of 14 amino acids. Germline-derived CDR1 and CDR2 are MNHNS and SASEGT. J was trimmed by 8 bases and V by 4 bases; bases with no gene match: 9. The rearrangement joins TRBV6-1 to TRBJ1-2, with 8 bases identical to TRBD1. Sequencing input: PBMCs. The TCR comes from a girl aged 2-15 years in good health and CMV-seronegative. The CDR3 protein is CASSVRTGLGGYTF. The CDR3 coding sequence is TGTGCCAGCAGTGTTAGGACAGGGCTAGGAGGCTACACCTTC.